This TCR beta chain was obtained from a study of vaccination and CD4 T cells after COVID-19. Treatment reported: approximately nine-day PBMC culture with coronavirus spike peptide pools or control peptides (ViraFEST assay). A word on this clonotype: Its antigen is still unknown.

Once obtained from cultured CD4+ T cells, the DNA was sequenced using the Oncomine TCR Beta short-read assay. TCRdb reprocessed the PCR reads with MiXCR, giving one entry per CDR3 protein. The sample lists more than 9,500 distinct CDR3 sequences, roughly 70% occurring once. Per the germline V gene, CDR1 is SGHRS and CDR2 is YFSETQ. CDR3 length equals 15 residues. V lost 4 bases and J lost 3, with 17 bases in between. Points from the study as a whole: Spike mono-reactivity applied to 304 of 307 vaccine-specific clones detected in convalescent patients.

The source material was CD4+ T cells from blood, cultured in vitro. This rearrangement joins TRBV5-1 to TRBJ2-7; possibly TRBD1 for D (6 bases). The origin of this receptor is a human donor who had recovered from COVID-19. The CDR3 DNA reads TGCGCCAGCAGCACCCGCCCAGGGGACGTCTACGAGCAGTACTTC. Its protein product is CASSTRPGDVYEQYF.